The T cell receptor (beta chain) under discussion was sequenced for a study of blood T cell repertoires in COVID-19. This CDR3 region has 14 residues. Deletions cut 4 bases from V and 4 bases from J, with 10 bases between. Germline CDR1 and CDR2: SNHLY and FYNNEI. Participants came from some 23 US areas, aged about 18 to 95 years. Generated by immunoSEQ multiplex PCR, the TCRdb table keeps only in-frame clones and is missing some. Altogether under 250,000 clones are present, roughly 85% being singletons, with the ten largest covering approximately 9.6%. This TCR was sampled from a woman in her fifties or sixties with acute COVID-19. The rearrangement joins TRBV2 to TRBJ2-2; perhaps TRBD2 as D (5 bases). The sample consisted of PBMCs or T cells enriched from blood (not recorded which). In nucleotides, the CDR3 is TGTGCCAGCAGTGGTGGACTTAGCACCGGGGAGCTGTTTTTT. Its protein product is CASSGGLSTGELFF.